Here is one T cell receptor beta chain with its context. Trimming removed 5 bases from V and 0 bases from J, with 13 bases in between. Germline CDR1 is SNHLY and CDR2 is FYNNEI. The CDR3 spans 16 residues. This entry comes from a study of CD8+ T cells in alopecia areata. Extracted RNA was reverse transcribed, and the resulting cDNA served as sequencing template. TCRdb's table, derived via immunoSEQ multiplex PCR, lists solely in-frame clones and lacks some. The table has roughly 200,000 clones, almost 65% seen once. Material: CD4+ T cells sorted from blood, obtained at week 0. The V gene is TRBV2, the J gene TRBJ2-2; D remains ambiguous. The clonotype originates from a human donor with alopecia areata. The CDR3 spells CASSSRPASNTGELFF. The CDR3 nucleotides read TGTGCCAGCAGTTCCCGTCCAGCCTCGAACACCGGGGAGCTGTTTTTT.